This T cell receptor (beta chain) was identified in a study of T cell responses to AZD1222 COVID-19 vaccine. The repertoire was sequenced with immunoSEQ multiplex PCR; TCRdb's copy has only in-frame clones and lacks some. The sample lists 90,000 to 150,000 clones; roughly 87% were seen once. V was clipped by 0 bases and J by 6 bases, with 13 bases between them. Germline CDR1 is SGHRS and CDR2 is YFSETQ. CDR3 length: 15 residues. Here the sequenced sample was peripheral blood, taken on day 0 of AZD1222 vaccination. The chain uses TRBV5-1 and TRBJ2-1; D uncertain. The receptor comes from an adult in good health. CDR3 coding DNA: TGCGCCAGCAGCTTGGTGTCTACCCCGTCCAATGAGCAGTTCTTC. Translating gives CASSLVSTPSNEQFF. Full variable domain (outside the CDR3, taken from reference TRBV5-1 and TRBJ2-1): KAGVTQTPRYLIKTRGQQVTLSCSPISGHRSVSWYQQTPGQGLQFLFEYFSETQRNKGNFPGRFSGRQFSNSRSEMNVSTLELGDSALYLCASSLVSTPSNEQFFGPGTRLTVL.